The present T cell receptor beta chain was sequenced within a study of T cells expressing NK-cell markers. Study conclusions and caveats: Once again these clonotypes came out on top in the CD3+CD56-NKG2C+ fraction of several donors.

In regard to this clonotype: Antigen unknown.

No DNA is given; TCRdb re-called the 5' RACE reads and lists each CDR3 protein once. Here the sample table reports 130,000 to 150,000 distinct CDR3 sequences. Sequencing was carried out using blood T cells: a sorted CD56 or NKG2C T cell subset, CD4+ or CD8+ T cells, or bulk PBMC T cells (not recorded which). The receptor comes from a man younger than 30 in good health.

The CDR3 loop reads CASSATPVYNQPQHF. This chain joins TRBV11-3 and TRBJ1-5; TCRdb proposes TRBD1, but this gene call is untestable without DNA. Per the germline V gene, CDR1 is SGHNT and CDR2 is YENEEA. The CDR3 has 15 residues.